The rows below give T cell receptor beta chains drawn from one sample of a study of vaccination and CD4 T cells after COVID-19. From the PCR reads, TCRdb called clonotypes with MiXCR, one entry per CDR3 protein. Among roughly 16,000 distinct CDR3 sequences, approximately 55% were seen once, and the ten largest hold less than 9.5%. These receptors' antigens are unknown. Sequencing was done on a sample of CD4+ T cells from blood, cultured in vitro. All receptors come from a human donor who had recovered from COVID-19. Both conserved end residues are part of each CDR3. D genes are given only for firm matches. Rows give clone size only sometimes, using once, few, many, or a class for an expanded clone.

cdr3_nt: TGTGCCAGCAGTTACCGGCAGGGCGTGGGGCAGCCCCAGCATTTT
cdr3_aa: CASSYRQGVGQPQHF
clone_size: .
j_call: TRBJ1-5
v_call: TRBV6-2/TRBV6-3
d_call: .

cdr3_nt: TGTGCCAGCAGCTATATAGCGGGAGGGCAAAAGACCCAGTACTTC
cdr3_aa: CASSYIAGGQKTQYF
clone_size: .
j_call: TRBJ2-5
v_call: TRBV7-2
d_call: TRBD2

cdr3_nt: TGTGCCAGCAGCCCTACTATTACAGATACGCAGTATTTT
cdr3_aa: CASSPTITDTQYF
clone_size: .
j_call: TRBJ2-3
v_call: TRBV7-2
d_call: .

cdr3_nt: TGTGCCAGCAGTAAGCATCACGGCCTCTCTGGAAACACCATATATTTT
cdr3_aa: CASSKHHGLSGNTIYF
clone_size: .
j_call: TRBJ1-3
v_call: TRBV6-1
d_call: .

cdr3_nt: TGTGCCAGCAGCCGGCTAGGACTAGCATCCGAGCAGTACTTC
cdr3_aa: CASSRLGLASEQYF
clone_size: .
j_call: TRBJ2-7
v_call: TRBV3-1
d_call: TRBD2

cdr3_nt: TGCGCCAGCAGTAGTTTTCTGACAGGGGACGTAGGAGCTTTCTTT
cdr3_aa: CASSSFLTGDVGAFF
clone_size: .
j_call: TRBJ1-1
v_call: TRBV4-1
d_call: TRBD1

cdr3_nt: TGTGCCAGCAGCAAAAAGGACAGAAACACTGAAGCTTTCTTT
cdr3_aa: CASSKKDRNTEAFF
clone_size: .
j_call: TRBJ1-1
v_call: TRBV7-2
d_call: .

cdr3_nt: TGCAGTGCTAGAGAGGGCGCCGGCAATCAGCCCCAGCATTTT
cdr3_aa: CSAREGAGNQPQHF
clone_size: .
j_call: TRBJ1-5
v_call: TRBV20-1
d_call: .

cdr3_nt: TGTGCCAGCTGGGAGACAGGGAATCGTGAAAAACTGTTTTTT
cdr3_aa: CASWETGNREKLFF
clone_size: few
j_call: TRBJ1-4
v_call: TRBV5-5
d_call: TRBD1

cdr3_nt: TGTGCCAGCAGCCTAACAGGGTTTCTTGTGGGGTCCTACAATGAGCAGTTCTTC
cdr3_aa: CASSLTGFLVGSYNEQFF
clone_size: .
j_call: TRBJ2-1
v_call: TRBV9
d_call: .

cdr3_nt: TGTGCCAGCAGCTTATCCGTACAGAACTACGAGCAGTACTTC
cdr3_aa: CASSLSVQNYEQYF
clone_size: .
j_call: TRBJ2-7
v_call: TRBV7-2
d_call: .

cdr3_nt: TGCGCCAGCAGCGAGGGACAGGGAGGAAACACCATATATTTT
cdr3_aa: CASSEGQGGNTIYF
clone_size: few
j_call: TRBJ1-3
v_call: TRBV5-1
d_call: TRBD1

cdr3_nt: TGTGCCAGCAGCTTAGTACCTCAGAGCTACGAGCAGTACTTC
cdr3_aa: CASSLVPQSYEQYF
clone_size: few
j_call: TRBJ2-7
v_call: TRBV7-9
d_call: .

cdr3_nt: TGCAGTGCTACCATCACGGACATTCAGTACTTC
cdr3_aa: CSATITDIQYF
clone_size: .
j_call: TRBJ2-4
v_call: TRBV20-1
d_call: .

cdr3_nt: TGTGCCAGCAGTTTAGTCAACACTGAAGCTTTCTTT
cdr3_aa: CASSLVNTEAFF
clone_size: .
j_call: TRBJ1-1
v_call: TRBV28
d_call: .

cdr3_nt: TGTGCCAGCAGCCGAGTCACAGGGGGGATCGACGAGCAGTACTTC
cdr3_aa: CASSRVTGGIDEQYF
clone_size: .
j_call: TRBJ2-7
v_call: TRBV5-4
d_call: TRBD1

cdr3_nt: TGTGCCAGCAGTCGACGACTAGCAGACCAAGAGACCCAGTACTTC
cdr3_aa: CASSRRLADQETQYF
clone_size: .
j_call: TRBJ2-5
v_call: TRBV6-1
d_call: TRBD2

cdr3_nt: TGTGCCAGCGGCGGACACAGGGGAGGGGGCTACACCTTC
cdr3_aa: CASGGHRGGGYTF
clone_size: .
j_call: TRBJ1-2
v_call: TRBV27
d_call: TRBD1

cdr3_nt: TGTGCCAGTAGCGGGCAGGGCGGCAATCAGCCCCAGCATTTT
cdr3_aa: CASSGQGGNQPQHF
clone_size: .
j_call: TRBJ1-5
v_call: TRBV7-9
d_call: .

cdr3_nt: TGTGCCTTCACAGGGGCGAAAGAGACCCAGTACTTC
cdr3_aa: CAFTGAKETQYF
clone_size: .
j_call: TRBJ2-5
v_call: TRBV30
d_call: TRBD1

cdr3_nt: TGTGCCAGCAGTCCCGGACAGGGCTCGGCTGGCTACACCTTC
cdr3_aa: CASSPGQGSAGYTF
clone_size: .
j_call: TRBJ1-2
v_call: TRBV28
d_call: TRBD1

cdr3_nt: TGCAGTGCTAGAGATTTAGGGGGGAGAGCAACTCAGCCCCAGCATTTT
cdr3_aa: CSARDLGGRATQPQHF
clone_size: .
j_call: TRBJ1-5
v_call: TRBV20-1
d_call: .

cdr3_nt: TGTGCCAGCAGCGGGGCCCCTGGGAACACTGAAGCTTTCTTT
cdr3_aa: CASSGAPGNTEAFF
clone_size: .
j_call: TRBJ1-1
v_call: TRBV6-2/TRBV6-3
d_call: .

cdr3_nt: TGCAGTGCTAGAGATCGGGCTCAGGGAGGCTACACCTTC
cdr3_aa: CSARDRAQGGYTF
clone_size: .
j_call: TRBJ1-2
v_call: TRBV20-1
d_call: .

cdr3_nt: TGCGCCAGCAGTGAGCGGGGTGAACTCTTCAGCGGTCAGTACTTC
cdr3_aa: CASSERGELFSGQYF
clone_size: .
j_call: TRBJ2-4
v_call: TRBV10-2
d_call: .

cdr3_nt: TGTGCCAGTAGCCTGGACAGGGAAGGTGAAGCTTTCTTT
cdr3_aa: CASSLDREGEAFF
clone_size: .
j_call: TRBJ1-1
v_call: TRBV19
d_call: TRBD1

cdr3_nt: TGTGCCAGCAGCTTAGGACAGAGCAATGAAAAACTGTTTTTT
cdr3_aa: CASSLGQSNEKLFF
clone_size: .
j_call: TRBJ1-4
v_call: TRBV7-9
d_call: .

cdr3_nt: TGTGCCAGTAGTGGCAGGGGAAATGAAGCTTTCTTT
cdr3_aa: CASSGRGNEAFF
clone_size: .
j_call: TRBJ1-1
v_call: TRBV19
d_call: .

cdr3_nt: TGCAGTGCCACTCAGGGGGCGATTGGGACCGGGGAGCTGTTTTTT
cdr3_aa: CSATQGAIGTGELFF
clone_size: few
j_call: TRBJ2-2
v_call: TRBV20-1
d_call: TRBD1

cdr3_nt: TGTGCCAGCAGTGGGGGGTATAGCGGGAGACGATCCGAGACCCAGTACTTC
cdr3_aa: CASSGGYSGRRSETQYF
clone_size: .
j_call: TRBJ2-5
v_call: TRBV2
d_call: TRBD2

cdr3_nt: TGTGCCAGCAGTGGGTGGGCAGATACGCAGTATTTT
cdr3_aa: CASSGWADTQYF
clone_size: .
j_call: TRBJ2-3
v_call: TRBV6-1
d_call: .

cdr3_nt: TGCAGTGCTCCCCGGGTCTCCTACAATGAGCAGTTCTTC
cdr3_aa: CSAPRVSYNEQFF
clone_size: .
j_call: TRBJ2-1
v_call: TRBV20-1
d_call: .

cdr3_nt: TGCGCCAGCAGCCCACCGGGACTAGCGGGGGTTAATGAGCAGTTCTTC
cdr3_aa: CASSPPGLAGVNEQFF
clone_size: .
j_call: TRBJ2-1
v_call: TRBV5-1
d_call: TRBD2

cdr3_nt: TGTGCCACCAGCAGAGAGTTGGGACAGGTCTATGGCTACACCTTC
cdr3_aa: CATSRELGQVYGYTF
clone_size: .
j_call: TRBJ1-2
v_call: TRBV15
d_call: TRBD1

cdr3_nt: TGTGCCAGCAGCTTAGCGGGACCGCTCATTTCCTACGAGCAGTACTTC
cdr3_aa: CASSLAGPLISYEQYF
clone_size: .
j_call: TRBJ2-7
v_call: TRBV7-8
d_call: .